These T cell receptor beta chains were read from a single sample in a study of shared clonotypes between healthy human individuals. TCRdb's table, derived via immunoSEQ multiplex PCR, lists solely in-frame clones and lacks some. The profile covers about 680,000 clones, with 92% appearing a single time and approximately 25% taken by the ten largest. The specimen was naive CD8+ T cells sorted from blood. The receptors were gathered from a man aged 25 to 45 in good health. Each CDR3 is given with its conserved first and last residue. D genes are given only for firm matches.

V gene	J gene	D gene	CDR3 protein	CDR3 DNA
TRBV6-1	TRBJ1-1	TRBD1	CASGDRAGGTEAFF	TGTGCCAGCGGGGACAGGGCAGGAGGCACTGAAGCTTTCTTT
TRBV7-9	TRBJ2-7	-	CASSSGRGTYEQYF	TGTGCCAGCAGCTCGGGCCGGGGAACCTACGAGCAGTACTTC
TRBV9	TRBJ2-5	TRBD1	CASSAWDRGETQYF	TGTGCCAGCAGCGCCTGGGACAGGGGGGAGACCCAGTACTTC
TRBV10-1	TRBJ2-7	-	CASSEGWGEQYF	TGCGCCAGCAGTGAGGGGTGGGGCGAGCAGTACTTC
TRBV4-3	TRBJ2-3	TRBD1	CASSQATGATDTQYF	TGCGCCAGCAGCCAAGCAACAGGGGCCACAGATACGCAGTATTTT
TRBV29-1	TRBJ2-1	TRBD2	CSVGGLAGSSYNEQFF	TGCAGCGTTGGGGGACTAGCGGGATCCTCCTACAATGAGCAGTTCTTC
TRBV27	TRBJ2-1	TRBD2	CASRRHGLAEGSEQFF	TGTGCCAGCAGACGACACGGACTAGCGGAGGGCTCTGAGCAGTTCTTC
TRBV19	TRBJ2-7	-	CASSIRDGSYEQYF	TGTGCCAGTAGTATCAGGGACGGCTCCTACGAGCAGTACTTC
TRBV2	TRBJ2-7	-	CASWPLSYEQYF	TGTGCCAGCTGGCCCCTAAGTTACGAGCAGTACTTC
TRBV19	TRBJ1-5	-	CASSISGENQPQHF	TGTGCCAGTAGTATATCAGGCGAGAATCAGCCCCAGCATTTT
TRBV9	TRBJ2-2	-	CASSAPLGGATGELFF	TGTGCCAGCAGCGCCCCCCTGGGGGGCGCGACCGGGGAGCTGTTTTTT
TRBV6-6	TRBJ1-1	-	CASSYSIEEYTEAFF	TGTGCCAGCAGTTACTCGATTGAAGAGTACACTGAAGCTTTCTTT